This T cell receptor beta chain derives from a study of OX40 agonist ivuxolimab in advanced cancers. The V gene end was trimmed by 4 bases and the J gene end by 3 bases; junction bases not matched to a gene: 2. CDR3 size: 14 residues. Germline-derived CDR1 and CDR2 are SGHRS and YFSETQ. Notes on this clone: Its antigen is unidentified.

Study findings and constraints: The antigen specificity of the peripheral T cells (those that were expanded) was not determined.

The assay was immunoSEQ multiplex PCR, and TCRdb's table has in-frame clones only and misses some. This table holds approximately 100,000 clones, 90% found once. The clonotype comes from an adult with an advanced solid tumor such as melanoma, head and neck, liver or kidney cancer. The gene calls are TRBV5-1 and TRBJ1-2; 11 bases are shared with TRBD1. The specimen was CD4+ or CD8+ T cells sorted from blood, collected in a trial of the OX40 agonist ivuxolimab. This CDR3 reads CASSRTGGDYGYTF. CDR3 DNA sequence: TGCGCCAGCAGCCGGACAGGGGGCGACTATGGCTACACCTTC.